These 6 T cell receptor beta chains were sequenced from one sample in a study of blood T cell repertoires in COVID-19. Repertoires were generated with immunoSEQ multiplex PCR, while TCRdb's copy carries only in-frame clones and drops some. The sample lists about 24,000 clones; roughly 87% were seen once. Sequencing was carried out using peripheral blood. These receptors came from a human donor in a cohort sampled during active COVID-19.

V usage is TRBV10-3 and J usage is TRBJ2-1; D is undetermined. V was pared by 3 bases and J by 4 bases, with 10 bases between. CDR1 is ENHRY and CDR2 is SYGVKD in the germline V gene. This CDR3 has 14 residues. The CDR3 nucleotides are TGTGCCATCAGTGACCCTACGAAATACAATGAGCAGTTCTTC. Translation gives CAISDPTKYNEQFF.

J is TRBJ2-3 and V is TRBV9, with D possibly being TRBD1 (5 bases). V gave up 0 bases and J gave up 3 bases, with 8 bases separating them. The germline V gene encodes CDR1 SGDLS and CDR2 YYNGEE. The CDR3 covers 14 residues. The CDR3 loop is CASSVEGKTDTQYF. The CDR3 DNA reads TGTGCCAGCAGCGTAGAGGGGAAGACAGATACGCAGTATTTT.

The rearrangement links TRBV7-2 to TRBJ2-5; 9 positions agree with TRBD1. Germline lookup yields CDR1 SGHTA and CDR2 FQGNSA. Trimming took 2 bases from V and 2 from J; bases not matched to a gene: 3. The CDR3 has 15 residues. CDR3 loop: CASSLTTGGQETQYF. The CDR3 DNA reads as TGTGCCAGCAGCTTAACGACAGGGGGTCAAGAGACCCAGTACTTC.

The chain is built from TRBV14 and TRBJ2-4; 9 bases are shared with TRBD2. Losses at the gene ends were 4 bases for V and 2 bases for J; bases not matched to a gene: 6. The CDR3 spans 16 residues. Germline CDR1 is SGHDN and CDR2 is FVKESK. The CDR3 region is CASSLLAGAPKNIQYF. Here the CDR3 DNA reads TGTGCCAGCAGCCTCTTAGCGGGAGCGCCCAAAAACATTCAGTACTTC. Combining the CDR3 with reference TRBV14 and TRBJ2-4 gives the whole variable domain EAGVTQFPSHSVIEKGQTVTLRCDPISGHDNLYWYRRVMGKEIKFLLHFVKESKQDESGMPNNRFLAERTGGTYSTLKVQPAELEDSGVYFCASSLLAGAPKNIQYFGAGTRLSVL.

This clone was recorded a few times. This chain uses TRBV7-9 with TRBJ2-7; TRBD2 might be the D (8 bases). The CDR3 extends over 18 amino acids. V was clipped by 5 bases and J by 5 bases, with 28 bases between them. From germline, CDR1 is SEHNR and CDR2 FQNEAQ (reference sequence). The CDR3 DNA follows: TGTGCCAGCAGCAACCCAAGATACAGGGGACTAGGGGGCGACGAGCAGTACTTC. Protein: CASSNPRYRGLGGDEQYF.

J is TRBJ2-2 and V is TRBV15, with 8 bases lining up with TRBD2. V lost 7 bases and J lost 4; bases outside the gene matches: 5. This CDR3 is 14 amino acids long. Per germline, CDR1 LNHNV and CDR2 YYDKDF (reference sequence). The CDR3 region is CATMPSGSTGELFF. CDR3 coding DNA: TGTGCCACCATGCCAAGCGGGAGCACCGGGGAGCTGTTTTTT.